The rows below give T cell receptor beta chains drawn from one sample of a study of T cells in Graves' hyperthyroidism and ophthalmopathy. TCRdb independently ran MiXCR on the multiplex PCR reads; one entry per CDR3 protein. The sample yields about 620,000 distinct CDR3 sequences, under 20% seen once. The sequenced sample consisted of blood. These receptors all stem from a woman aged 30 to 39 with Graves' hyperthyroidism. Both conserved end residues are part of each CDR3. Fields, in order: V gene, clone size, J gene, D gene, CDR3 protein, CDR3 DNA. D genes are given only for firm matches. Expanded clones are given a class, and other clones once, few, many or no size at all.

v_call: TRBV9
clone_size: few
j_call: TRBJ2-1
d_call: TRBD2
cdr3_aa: CASGPGVAGGNEQFF
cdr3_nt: TGTGCCAGCGGCCCCGGGGTAGCGGGAGGCAATGAGCAGTTCTTC

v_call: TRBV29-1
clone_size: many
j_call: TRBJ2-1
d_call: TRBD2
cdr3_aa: CSVQAGGLYNEQFF
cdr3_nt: TGCAGCGTTCAAGCGGGAGGGCTGTACAATGAGCAGTTCTTC

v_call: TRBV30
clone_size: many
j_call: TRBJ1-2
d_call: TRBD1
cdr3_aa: CAWSRQGNNYGYTF
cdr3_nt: TGTGCCTGGAGCCGACAGGGAAACAACTATGGCTACACCTTC

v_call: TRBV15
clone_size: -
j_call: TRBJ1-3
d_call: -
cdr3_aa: CATSRLGPGNTIYF
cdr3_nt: TGTGCCACCAGCAGATTGGGACCTGGAAACACCATATATTTT

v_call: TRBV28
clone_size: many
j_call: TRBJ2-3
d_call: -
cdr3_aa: CASTTGSSTDTQYF
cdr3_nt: TGTGCCAGCACCACGGGCTCTAGCACAGATACGCAGTATTTT

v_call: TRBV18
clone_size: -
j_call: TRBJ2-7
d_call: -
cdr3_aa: CASSPWGHEQYF
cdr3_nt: TGTGCCAGCTCACCATGGGGCCACGAGCAGTACTTC

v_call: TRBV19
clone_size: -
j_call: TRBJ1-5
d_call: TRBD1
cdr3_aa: CASSVPGQGFREPQHF
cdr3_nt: TGTGCCAGTAGTGTTCCGGGACAGGGGTTTCGGGAGCCCCAGCATTTT

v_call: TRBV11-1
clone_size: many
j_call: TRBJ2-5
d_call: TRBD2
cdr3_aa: CASSLSGGSGETQYF
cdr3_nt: TGTGCCAGCAGCTTATCGGGCGGGAGCGGCGAGACCCAGTACTTC

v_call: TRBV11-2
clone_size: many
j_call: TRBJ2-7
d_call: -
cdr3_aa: CASSRVQGIGEQYF
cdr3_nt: TGTGCCAGTTCCCGAGTACAGGGAATAGGCGAGCAGTACTTC

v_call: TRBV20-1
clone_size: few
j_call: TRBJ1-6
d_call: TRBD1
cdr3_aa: CSAHTGGSSPLHF
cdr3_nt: TGCAGTGCCCACACAGGGGGCAGTTCACCCCTCCACTTT

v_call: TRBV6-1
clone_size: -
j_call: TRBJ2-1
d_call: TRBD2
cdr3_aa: CASSEELAGVRNEQFF
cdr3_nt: TGTGCCAGCAGTGAAGAGCTAGCGGGAGTCCGCAATGAGCAGTTCTTC

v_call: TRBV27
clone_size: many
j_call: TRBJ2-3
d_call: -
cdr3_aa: CASSPLRSTDTQYF
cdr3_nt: TGTGCCAGCAGTCCATTACGAAGCACAGATACGCAGTATTTT

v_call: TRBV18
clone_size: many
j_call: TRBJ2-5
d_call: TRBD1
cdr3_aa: CASSPGQGMETQYF
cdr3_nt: TGTGCCAGCTCACCGGGACAGGGGATGGAGACCCAGTACTTC

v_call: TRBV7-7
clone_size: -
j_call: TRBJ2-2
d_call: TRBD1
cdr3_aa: CASSLDRGNGELFF
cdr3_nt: TGTGCTAGCAGCTTAGACAGGGGGAACGGGGAGCTGTTTTTT

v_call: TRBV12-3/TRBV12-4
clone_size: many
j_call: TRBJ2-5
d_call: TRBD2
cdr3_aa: CASSRFSLAGAAETQYF
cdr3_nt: TGTGCCAGCAGTCGATTTTCTCTAGCGGGAGCGGCAGAGACCCAGTACTTC

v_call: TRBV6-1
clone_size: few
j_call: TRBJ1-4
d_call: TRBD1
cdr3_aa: CASRVTGVRARMGKLFF
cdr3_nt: TGTGCCAGCAGGGTTACAGGGGTCAGGGCCCGGATGGGAAAACTGTTTTTT